This TCR beta chain derives from a study of blood T cell repertoires in COVID-19. The overall study: From the United States, Italy and Spain came samples of acute and convalescent COVID-19. T cells, B-cell-depleted T cells, or PBMCs supplied cDNA or gDNA.

The V gene's germline CDR1 is SGHVS and CDR2 FNYEAQ. This CDR3 region has 15 residues. V shed 1 base, J shed 1 base, and the junction held 2 bases outside the gene matches. In the original workflow: By means of reference gene primer amplification, nucleated cell counts were estimated. TCRdb's copy holds only in-frame clones and misses some; the assay was immunoSEQ multiplex PCR. Clone size and V and J calls were adopted from that table, with D and trimming inferred from the DNA. The sample consists of more than 300,000 clones, around 87% of them appearing once. Sequences were obtained from peripheral blood. The V and J genes are TRBV7-6 and TRBJ2-5; 8 nucleotides align to TRBD1. The sequence came from a woman aged 25-40 years with COVID-19, enrolled during active disease. As DNA, the CDR3 is TGTGCCAGCAGCTTAGGGGGACAGGTCCAAGAGACCCAGTACTTC. Translation: CASSLGGQVQETQYF.